The clone carrying this T cell receptor (beta chain) was counted a few times. Its target is not known. TCRdb passed the reads through MiXCR, listing each CDR3 protein once. The sample records 700,000 to 850,000 distinct CDR3 sequences, approximately 30% being singletons. This specimen comes from a study of T cell repertoires in cytomegalovirus infection. The CDR3 is 14 amino acids. Trimming cost V 2 bases and J 6 bases, with 11 bases left between them. The germline V gene encodes CDR1 MNHNS and CDR2 SASEGT. This clonotype was sampled from a human donor in good health (CMV status not recorded). Some clones in this sample may be carry-over from other donors' samples. Sequenced material: cultured CD8+ T cells from PBMCs, taken from culture after CMV antigen stimulation. The chain uses TRBV6-1 and TRBJ1-5; D is perhaps TRBD1 (5 bases). CDR3 nucleotides: TGTGCCAGCAGTGAATGGGGGGGTATTCAGCCCCAGCATTTT. This codes for CASSEWGGIQPQHF.